This T cell receptor beta chain emerged from a study of T cell changes during pregnancy in multiple sclerosis. Only in-frame clones appear in the TCRdb table, and some are missing; sequencing was by immunoSEQ multiplex PCR. Here the sample spans around 75,000 clones, 89% being singletons. Germline V CDR1 and CDR2: MDHEN, SYDVKM. Trimming took 5 bases from V and 0 from J; bases not matched to a gene: 4. The CDR3 runs to 15 residues. The source material was peripheral blood, sampled in the first trimester of pregnancy. The chain recombines TRBV28 with TRBJ1-3; the match to TRBD1 covers 7 bases. The TCR was taken from a female donor in good health, enrolled as a control in a pregnancy study. CDR3 sequence reads: CASSLDRSSGNTIYF. CDR3 nucleotides: TGTGCCAGCAGTCTGGACAGGAGCTCTGGAAACACCATATATTTT.